A single sample gave rise to the 7 T cell receptor beta chains below, sequenced in a study of blood T cell repertoires in COVID-19. Repertoires were generated with immunoSEQ multiplex PCR, while TCRdb's copy carries only in-frame clones and drops some. This table has roughly 230,000 clones, around nine tenths appearing once. Sample: PBMCs or T cells enriched from blood (not recorded which). The source is a woman under 40 with acute COVID-19.

The chain uses TRBV19 and TRBJ1-2, with a possible D match to TRBD1 (6 bases). The germline V gene has CDR1 LNHDA and CDR2 SQIVND (reference sequence). The length of the CDR3 is 14 residues. Trimming removed 7 bases at V and 2 bases at J, with 14 bases between. This chain's CDR3 is CASNLPGTNYGYTF. The CDR3 DNA is TGTGCCAGTAACCTCCCAGGGACAAACTATGGCTACACCTTC. Full variable domain (missing parts from reference TRBV19 and TRBJ1-2): DGGITQSPKYLFRKEGQNVTLSCEQNLNHDAMYWYRQDPGQGLRLIYYSQIVNDFQKGDIAEGYSVSREKKESFPLTVTSAQKNPTAFYLCASNLPGTNYGYTFGSGTRLTVV.

This sequence joins TRBV30 and TRBJ1-2, with TRBD1 identical over 8 bases. Trimming at V came to 5 bases and at J to 2 bases, leaving 7 bases not matched to a gene. Germline V lookup: CDR1 GTSNPN, CDR2 SVGIG (reference sequence). This CDR3 is built from 14 residues. CDR3 sequence reads: CAWGSTGGNYGYTF. The CDR3 DNA follows: TGTGCCTGGGGATCCACAGGGGGGAACTATGGCTACACCTTC.

The chain joins TRBV7-9 to TRBJ1-1; D is undetermined. Germline V lookup: CDR1 SEHNR, CDR2 FQNEAQ (reference sequence). Trimming took off 0 bases at V and 0 bases at J, with 5 bases between the two ends. The length of the CDR3 is 14 residues. The CDR3 nucleotides read TGTGCCAGCAGCTTAGCGGCTCTGAACACTGAAGCTTTCTTT. Its translation: CASSLAALNTEAFF.

The CDR3 is CASSISSATSVRSYEQYF. CDR3 DNA: TGTGCCAGTAGTATTTCGTCGGCGACTAGCGTTCGTTCCTACGAGCAGTACTTC. This sequence joins TRBV19 and TRBJ2-7; 8 bases fit TRBD2. The CDR3 sequence is 18 residues long. With 3 bases clipped from V and 1 base from J, the junction kept 14 bases outside the gene matches. Germline V lookup: CDR1 LNHDA, CDR2 SQIVND (reference sequence).

The chain links TRBV11-2 to TRBJ1-2; the match to TRBD1 covers 10 bases. The germline gives CDR1 SGHAT, CDR2 FQNNGV. CDR3 length: 15 amino acids. Trimming removed 6 bases from V and 7 bases from J; junction bases left unmatched: 11. This CDR3 reads CASSPTGTGVFGYTF. CDR3 DNA sequence: TGTGCCAGCAGTCCAACCGGGACAGGGGTTTTTGGCTACACCTTC.

This clone has a handful of counts. The rearrangement uses TRBV6-5 and TRBJ1-1; a weak D match, TRBD1 (5 bases). Germline assignment: CDR1 MNHEY and CDR2 SVGAGI. The CDR3 runs 13 residues. Trimming took off 6 bases at V and 3 bases at J, with 11 bases between the two ends. The CDR3 DNA reads TGTGCCAGCAGGCGGGGCTGGGACACTGAAGCTTTCTTT. Its translation is CASRRGWDTEAFF.

V and J are TRBV7-8 and TRBJ2-1; 8 nucleotides line up with TRBD2. V was clipped by 7 bases and J by 7 bases; unmatched bases: 9. The CDR3 is 14 residues long. Germline V gives CDR1 SGHVS, CDR2 FQNEAQ. The CDR3 loop reads CASTTERERNEQFF. The CDR3 DNA reads TGTGCCAGCACAACGGAGCGGGAGAGGAATGAGCAGTTCTTC.